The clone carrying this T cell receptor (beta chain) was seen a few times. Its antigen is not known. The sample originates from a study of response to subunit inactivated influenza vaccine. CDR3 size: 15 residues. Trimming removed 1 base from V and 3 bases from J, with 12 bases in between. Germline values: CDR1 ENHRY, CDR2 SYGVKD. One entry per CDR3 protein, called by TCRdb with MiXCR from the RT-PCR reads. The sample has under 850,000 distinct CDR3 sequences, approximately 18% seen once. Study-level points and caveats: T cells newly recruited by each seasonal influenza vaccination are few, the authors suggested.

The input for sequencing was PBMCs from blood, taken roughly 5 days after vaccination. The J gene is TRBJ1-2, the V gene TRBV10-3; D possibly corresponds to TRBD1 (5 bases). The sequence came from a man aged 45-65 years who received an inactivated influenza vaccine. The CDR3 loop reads CAISEFGGRDYGYTF. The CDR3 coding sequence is TGTGCCATCAGTGAGTTCGGGGGACGAGACTATGGCTACACCTTC.